A single sample gave rise to the 30 T cell receptor beta chains below, sequenced in a study of response to subunit inactivated influenza vaccine. TCRdb independently ran MiXCR on the RT-PCR reads; one entry per CDR3 protein. The table lists around 790,000 distinct CDR3 sequences, over 20% of them singletons, with about 10% in the top ten. The sequencing here drew on PBMCs from blood, taken roughly 5 days after vaccination. These receptors came from a man aged 50-60 years who received an inactivated influenza vaccine.

The chain carries TRBV6-2 or TRBV6-3 and TRBJ2-5, with D perhaps assigned TRBD1 or TRBD2 (5 bases each). Germline V gene sequence: CDR1 MNHEY, CDR2 SVGEGT. Trimming took 2 bases from V and 4 from J, leaving 14 bases between them. The CDR3 loop spans 15 amino acids. The CDR3 here is CASSYQRGVRETQYF. The CDR3 DNA reads TGTGCCAGCAGTTACCAGCGAGGGGTTCGAGAGACCCAGTACTTC.

This clonotype has just a few counts. The chain couples TRBV4-3 to TRBJ2-3, with 7 bases lining up with TRBD2. The CDR3 spans 15 residues. Germline V gene data show CDR1 as LGHNA and CDR2 as YSLEER. V lost 0 bases, J lost 1 base, and 1 base stayed unmatched. In DNA form, the CDR3 reads TGCGCCAGCAGCCAAGATACTAGCGGCACAGATACGCAGTATTTT. Its translation is CASSQDTSGTDTQYF.

DNA of the CDR3: TGCGCCAGCAGGGGCCTACCCTCTGGGGCCAACGTCCTGACTTTC. Amino acid sequence: CASRGLPSGANVLTF. The V call is TRBV5-1, the J call TRBJ2-6, with D uncertain. The CDR3 consists of 15 residues. CDR1 SGHRS and CDR2 YFSETQ come from the germline V gene. Between the trimmed V and J ends, which lost 5 bases and 0 bases, there was a span of 9 bases. The full variable domain, rest sourced from reference TRBV5-1 and TRBJ2-6, is KAGVTQTPRYLIKTRGQQVTLSCSPISGHRSVSWYQQTPGQGLQFLFEYFSETQRNKGNFPGRFSGRQFSNSRSEMNVSTLELGDSALYLCASRGLPSGANVLTFGAGSRLTVL.

The J gene is TRBJ2-2, the V gene TRBV12-3 or TRBV12-4; 8 bases agree with TRBD1. This CDR3 has 15 residues. V shed 7 bases and J 4 bases; nucleotides not matched to a gene: 8. CDR3 residues: CASTPGGAGTGELFF. The CDR3 DNA sequence: TGTGCCAGCACCCCAGGGGGCGCAGGCACCGGGGAGCTGTTTTTT.

V is TRBV7-9 and J is TRBJ1-2, with no clear D. The germline CDR1 and CDR2 sequences are SEHNR and FQNEAQ (reference sequence). Trimming took 0 bases from V and 4 from J, leaving 12 bases between them. The CDR3 covers 15 residues. The DNA for the CDR3 is TGTGCCAGCAGCTTAGCGGGGAGACAAATCTATGGCTACACCTTC. This translates into CASSLAGRQIYGYTF. Based on the CDR3 plus reference TRBV7-9 and TRBJ1-2, the full variable domain is DTGVSQNPRHKITKRGQNVTFRCDPISEHNRLYWYRQTLGQGPEFLTYFQNEAQLEKSRLLSDRFSAERPKGSFSTLEIQRTEQGDSAMYLCASSLAGRQIYGYTFGSGTRLTVV.

The rearrangement joins TRBV24-1 to TRBJ2-1, with 9 bases lining up with TRBD1. The CDR3 covers 17 residues. The germline V gene encodes CDR1 KGHDR and CDR2 SFDVKD. J gave up 7 bases and V 2 bases, and 11 bases lay outside the gene matches. The CDR3 DNA is TGTGCCACCAGTGATTCGCCGGGACAGGGTGAGGGGAATGAGCAGTTCTTC. It translates to CATSDSPGQGEGNEQFF.

This chain connects TRBV4-2 to TRBJ2-5; D is possibly TRBD2 (5 bases). This CDR3 has 14 amino acids. CDR1 is LGHNA and CDR2 is YNFKEQ in the germline V gene. V lost 0 bases and J lost 7, with 12 bases in between. CDR3 protein: CASSQDSASGTQYF. CDR3 DNA: TGTGCCAGCAGCCAAGATTCTGCCAGCGGGACCCAGTACTTC.

Many counts were recorded for this clonotype. The gene calls are TRBV9 and TRBJ2-1; possible D gene TRBD2, 5 bases. Germline CDR1 and CDR2: SGDLS and YYNGEE. Trimming took 3 bases from V and 6 from J, leaving 16 bases between them. The CDR3 loop spans 15 amino acids. CDR3 sequence: CASSGLEGLSNEQFF. CDR3 nucleotides: TGTGCCAGCAGCGGTCTCGAGGGCCTAAGCAATGAGCAGTTCTTC.

This clonotype was seen at least ten times. The chain combines TRBV5-1 with TRBJ2-1, with D perhaps TRBD1 (6 bases). The germline CDR1 and CDR2 sequences are SGHRS and YFSETQ. V lost 0 bases to trimming and J lost 10 bases, with 8 bases between them. The CDR3 has 12 amino acids. The CDR3 DNA reads as TGCGCCAGCAGCTTGGGTACAGGGGAGCAGTTCTTC. As protein: CASSLGTGEQFF. The whole variable domain, filled in from reference TRBV5-1 and TRBJ2-1, reads KAGVTQTPRYLIKTRGQQVTLSCSPISGHRSVSWYQQTPGQGLQFLFEYFSETQRNKGNFPGRFSGRQFSNSRSEMNVSTLELGDSALYLCASSLGTGEQFFGPGTRLTVL.

This chain links TRBV12-3 or TRBV12-4 with TRBJ2-5; the D call may be TRBD1 or TRBD2 (5 bases each). The ends were cut back, 6 bases at V and 1 base at J, with 12 bases in the middle. The CDR3 sequence is 14 residues long. This CDR3 is CASRYGTVQETQYF. The CDR3 DNA follows: TGTGCCAGCAGATACGGGACGGTCCAAGAGACCCAGTACTTC.

This clonotype was counted a few times. The J gene is TRBJ2-1, the V gene TRBV7-9, with 9 bases matching TRBD2. This CDR3 is 15 amino acids long. With V trimmed by 1 base and J by 5 bases, 3 bases remained unmatched. CDR1 SEHNR and CDR2 FQNEAQ come from the germline V gene (reference sequence). The chain's CDR3 is CASSLGTSADNEQFF. The CDR3, as DNA: TGTGCCAGCAGCTTAGGGACTAGCGCTGACAATGAGCAGTTCTTC.

J is TRBJ1-5 and V is TRBV6-5, with D unclear. The CDR3 totals 15 residues. Per germline, CDR1 MNHEY and CDR2 SVGAGI. Trimming took off 0 bases at V and 2 bases at J, with 8 bases between the two ends. The CDR3 region is CASSYSTRGNQPQHF. The CDR3 DNA follows: TGTGCCAGCAGTTACTCGACACGTGGCAATCAGCCCCAGCATTTT.

The chain carries TRBV5-6 and TRBJ1-5; D not certain. V was trimmed by 1 base and J by 2 bases, leaving 10 bases between them. The CDR3 loop spans 15 amino acids. CDR1 SGHDT and CDR2 YYEEEE come from the germline V gene. The CDR3 DNA follows: TGTGCCAGCAGCTTGAGGCGGAGGGGCAATCAGCCCCAGCATTTT. Amino acid sequence: CASSLRRRGNQPQHF. Using reference TRBV5-6 and TRBJ1-5 for the parts outside the CDR3, the full variable domain is DAGVTQSPTHLIKTRGQQVTLRCSPKSGHDTVSWYQQALGQGPQFIFQYYEEEERQRGNFPDRFSGHQFPNYSSELNVNALLLGDSALYLCASSLRRRGNQPQHFGDGTRLSIL.

This clonotype was found a few times. The chain joins TRBV18 to TRBJ2-3; 7 bases are shared with TRBD2. Germline V CDR1 and CDR2: KGHSH, LQKENI. The CDR3 is 15 residues long. Trimming removed 3 bases from V and 5 bases from J; junction bases left unmatched: 8. CDR3 sequence: CASSPQGAGQDTQYF. CDR3 sequence (DNA): TGTGCCAGCTCACCGCAGGGAGCGGGGCAAGATACGCAGTATTTT.

This clonotype occurred a few times. The chain combines TRBV18 with TRBJ1-2, with D perhaps TRBD1 (5 bases). V lost 3 bases and J 1 base, leaving 15 bases between the germline ends. Germline values: CDR1 KGHSH, CDR2 LQKENI. CDR3 length equals 16 residues. For the CDR3, the DNA is TGTGCCAGCTCACCCCCCTTTACAGGACATAACTATGGCTACACCTTC. Encoded protein: CASSPPFTGHNYGYTF.

This clonotype showed up just a few times. The gene calls are TRBV5-1 and TRBJ2-2, with D tentatively TRBD1 (6 bases). The CDR3 loop spans 13 amino acids. Looked up from germline, CDR1 is SGHRS and CDR2 is YFSETQ. The V end lost 10 bases, the J end lost 1 base, and 11 bases lay between the germline ends. CDR3 sequence (DNA): TGCGCCTGCAAGACAGGGAACACCGGGGAGCTGTTTTTT. Protein product: CACKTGNTGELFF.

This chain connects TRBV5-5 to TRBJ1-4, with no clear D. The germline CDR1 and CDR2 sequences are SGHKS and YYEKEE (reference sequence). This CDR3 comprises 15 residues. V lost 0 bases to trimming and J lost 8 bases, with 14 bases between them. CDR3 in DNA: TGTGCCAGCAGCTTGGGTCCTTCCACCGGGGAAAAACTGTTTTTT. The encoded protein is CASSLGPSTGEKLFF.

In this sample, this clonotype turned up a few times. This chain uses TRBV4-3 with TRBJ1-6; tentatively, D is TRBD1 (6 bases). Trimming left V 3 bases short and J 6 bases short, with 21 bases between. Germline V CDR1 and CDR2: LGHNA, YSLEER. This CDR3 is built from 18 residues. The CDR3 sequence: CASSQVTGTPSLNSPLHF. The DNA of the CDR3 is TGCGCCAGCAGCCAGGTTACCGGGACACCCTCCCTTAATTCACCCCTCCACTTT.

A few counts support this clonotype. V is TRBV20-1 and J is TRBJ2-2, with a weak D call TRBD2 (6 bases). The V and J ends lost 5 bases and 4 bases respectively, with 14 bases between them. Germline CDR1 is DFQATT and CDR2 is SNEGSKA (reference sequence). This CDR3 contains 14 residues. CDR3 loop: CSAHRRGSTGELFF. The DNA for the CDR3 is TGCAGTGCTCACCGGCGGGGTAGCACCGGGGAGCTGTTTTTT.

This clonotype has just a few counts. The chain joins TRBV5-1 to TRBJ2-1, with D tentatively TRBD1 (5 bases). V lost 0 bases and J lost 0, with 13 bases in between. Looked up from germline, CDR1 is SGHRS and CDR2 is YFSETQ. The length of the CDR3 is 17 residues. The CDR3 DNA reads as TGCGCCAGCAGCTTGGCCGTGCGACAGAGCTCCTACAATGAGCAGTTCTTC. Translated: CASSLAVRQSSYNEQFF.

There are many counts of this clonotype. This chain joins TRBV4-3 and TRBJ2-3, with 9 bases identical to TRBD2. The V gene end was trimmed by 3 bases and the J gene end by 1 base; junction bases not matched to a gene: 5. The length of the CDR3 is 16 residues. Germline loops: CDR1 LGHNA, CDR2 YSLEER. The CDR3 is CASSQDLAGGTDTQYF. The DNA for the CDR3 is TGCGCCAGCAGCCAGGATTTAGCGGGAGGCACAGATACGCAGTATTTT.

The sample holds one count of this clonotype. The rearrangement links TRBV20-1 to TRBJ2-7, with D perhaps TRBD1 (6 bases). Trimming left V 6 bases short and J 3 bases short, with 18 bases between. The length of the CDR3 is 14 residues. The V gene's germline CDR1 is DFQATT and CDR2 SNEGSKA (reference sequence). CDR3 DNA sequence: TGCAGTGCCCCTACCCTCGACAGGTTCTACGAGCAGTACTTC. It yields the protein CSAPTLDRFYEQYF.

This rearrangement joins TRBV18 to TRBJ2-7, with 7 bases lining up with TRBD1. The CDR3 has 15 residues. With V trimmed by 3 bases and J by 3 bases, 8 bases remained unmatched. In germline, CDR1 is KGHSH, CDR2 LQKENI. The CDR3 spells CASSPETGMGYEQYF. CDR3 DNA sequence: TGTGCCAGCTCACCGGAGACAGGGATGGGCTACGAGCAGTACTTC.

This clonotype was seen once. The J gene is TRBJ2-3, the V gene TRBV29-1; 10 nucleotides line up with TRBD2. V lost 6 bases to trimming and J lost 14 bases; unmatched junction nucleotides: 11. The germline V gene encodes CDR1 SQVTM and CDR2 ANQGSEA. This CDR3 comprises 12 residues. CDR3 sequence: CSVDLASGRRYF. DNA for the CDR3: TGCAGCGTGGACCTAGCTAGCGGGAGACGGTATTTT.

The chain links TRBV7-9 to TRBJ2-5; unclear D gene. The CDR3 has 11 residues. V was pared by 5 bases and J by 5 bases, with 6 bases between. Germline CDR1 reads SEHNR; CDR2 reads FQNEAQ (reference sequence). The CDR3 spells CASSVLETQYF. For the CDR3, the DNA is TGTGCCAGCAGCGTTTTGGAGACCCAGTACTTC.

In this sample, this clonotype turned up a few times. This sequence joins TRBV20-1 and TRBJ2-1; D is uncertain. Per the germline V gene, CDR1 is DFQATT and CDR2 is SNEGSKA (reference sequence). This CDR3 region has 14 residues. V was shortened by 0 bases and J by 12 bases, with 18 bases between the two germline ends. CDR3 amino acids: CSARDAILSDRQFF. The CDR3 region has the DNA TGCAGTGCTAGAGATGCGATACTATCTGATCGGCAGTTCTTC.

The chain uses TRBV28 and TRBJ1-6; 8 bases line up with TRBD1. Trimming at V came to 3 bases and at J to 4 bases, leaving 11 bases not matched to a gene. The CDR3 totals 18 residues. CDR1 and CDR2 from the germline V gene are MDHEN and SYDVKM. The CDR3 is CASSFQTTGALYNSPLHF. Written as DNA, the CDR3 is TGTGCCAGCAGTTTTCAGACGACAGGGGCGTTATATAATTCACCCCTCCACTTT. The variable domain in full, completed from reference TRBV28 and TRBJ1-6, reads DVKVTQSSRYLVKRTGEKVFLECVQDMDHENMFWYRQDPGLGLRLIYFSYDVKMKEKGDIPEGYSVSREKKERFSLILESASTNQTSMYLCASSFQTTGALYNSPLHFGNGTRLTVT.

The CDR3 spells CASSSMGVSYNEQFF. The CDR3 DNA reads as TGTGCCAGCAGTTCCATGGGGGTTTCCTACAATGAGCAGTTCTTC. This chain links TRBV12-3 or TRBV12-4 with TRBJ2-1, with D perhaps matching TRBD1 or TRBD2 (5 bases each). The CDR3 covers 15 residues. V lost 4 bases to trimming and J lost 1 base, with 11 bases between them.

The chain links TRBV28 to TRBJ2-7; D may be TRBD2 (5 bases). The CDR3 has 14 amino acids. CDR1 is MDHEN, CDR2 SYDVKM, per germline. Trimming took off 4 bases at V and 2 bases at J, with 12 bases between the two ends. CDR3: CASSSAGAAYEQYF. DNA for the CDR3: TGTGCCAGCAGTTCCGCGGGCGCCGCCTACGAGCAGTACTTC.

This clonotype was observed a few times. This chain joins TRBV9 and TRBJ2-1; 11 nucleotides agree with TRBD2. The CDR3 sequence is 16 residues long. Germline V gene lookup returns CDR1 SGDLS and CDR2 YYNGEE. V shed 4 bases and J 6 bases; nucleotides not matched to a gene: 9. CDR3 amino acids: CASSSRTSGRGNEQFF. The CDR3 DNA is TGTGCCAGCAGCTCAAGGACTAGCGGGCGGGGCAATGAGCAGTTCTTC. The variable domain in full, with the rest retrieved from reference TRBV9 and TRBJ2-1, is DSGVTQTPKHLITATGQRVTLRCSPRSGDLSVYWYQQSLDQGLQFLIQYYNGEERAKGNILERFSAQQFPDLHSELNLSSLELGDSALYFCASSSRTSGRGNEQFFGPGTRLTVL.